This is a list of T cell receptor beta chains from one sample in a study of cytomegalovirus exposure and HLA in healthy donors. The assay was immunoSEQ multiplex PCR, and TCRdb's table has in-frame clones only and misses some. The sample has some 170,000 clones; 77% are singletons. Sequencing used PBMCs. These TCRs come from a woman aged 30 to 39 in good health and CMV-seronegative. Both conserved end residues are part of each CDR3. A D gene is named only where the DNA matches it firmly. Some rows mark clone size as missing; the rest say once, few, many or name a class of expanded clone.

V	J	D	size	DNA	CDR3
TRBV30	TRBJ1-4	.	.	TGTGCCTGGAGGTGGAACACTGGAGGGGAAAAACTGTTTTTT	CAWRWNTGGEKLFF
TRBV27	TRBJ2-7	.	once	TGTGCCAGCAGTGTTAGCGTCAATACCTACGAGCAGTACTTC	CASSVSVNTYEQYF
TRBV2	TRBJ2-5	.	.	TGTGCCAGCAGTATTAGCGGAACCCCACAGTACTTC	CASSISGTPQYF
TRBV29-1	TRBJ2-2	.	.	TGCAGCGTTGTAGGTGGGGGGGCGATTGGCACCGGGGAGCTGTTTTTT	CSVVGGGAIGTGELFF
TRBV6-1	TRBJ2-3	TRBD1	.	TGTGCCAGCAGTGAATTTAGGGGACAGGGGTTCCCGTTTAGCACAGATACGCAGTATTTT	CASSEFRGQGFPFSTDTQYF
TRBV9	TRBJ2-3	.	.	TGTGCCAGCAGCGTAGGCAACGCGGCAGATACGCAGTATTTT	CASSVGNAADTQYF
TRBV9	TRBJ2-7	TRBD2	few	TGTGCCAGCAGCGTTGGTTCCCGACTAGCGGCCTACGAGCAGTACTTC	CASSVGSRLAAYEQYF
TRBV19	TRBJ1-1	TRBD1	.	TGTGCCAGTACCGCAGGGGGGACAGGGGGATTCACTGAAGCTTTCTTT	CASTAGGTGGFTEAFF
TRBV9	TRBJ2-1	TRBD2	many	TGTGCCAGCAGCGACGGACTAGCGGGAGGACGGTTCTTC	CASSDGLAGGRFF
TRBV7-3	TRBJ1-5	.	.	TGTGCCAGCAGCTTAATCGACAGACTCCGCTGTCAGCCCCAGCATTTT	CASSLIDRLRCQPQHF
TRBV7-8	TRBJ1-6	.	.	TGTGCCAGCAGCTTCGTCTACCCACCCCTCCACTTT	CASSFVYPPLHF
TRBV14	TRBJ2-3	.	.	TGTGCCAGCAGCCATAGACCCCTATCCAGCGTACCAAACACAGATACGCAGTATTTT	CASSHRPLSSVPNTDTQYF
TRBV7-3	TRBJ1-1	.	few	TGTGCCAGCAGCATAGACAGGAATGAAGCTTTCTTT	CASSIDRNEAFF
TRBV6-5	TRBJ2-1	TRBD2	.	TGTGCCAGCAGTTACTCGGAGCGGGACGGCAATGAGCAGTTCTTC	CASSYSERDGNEQFF
TRBV5-4	TRBJ2-1	TRBD2	.	TGTGCCAGCAGACGCGGGACAAAGGGACTAGCGGGAGGGCCTACTGATGAGCAGTTCTTC	CASRRGTKGLAGGPTDEQFF
TRBV9	TRBJ2-7	TRBD2	.	TGTGCCAGCAGCGTAGCTCCCGCTAGCGGGACTTACGAGCAGTACTTC	CASSVAPASGTYEQYF
TRBV6-5	TRBJ1-6	TRBD1	.	TGTGCCAGCAGTTCACAGGGGTTCAATTCACCCCTCCACTTT	CASSSQGFNSPLHF
TRBV15	TRBJ2-2	TRBD2	.	TGTGCCACCAGCAGAGAGACTCTTCGGGGGGAACCCCAGGTCACCGGGGAGCTGTTTTTT	CATSRETLRGEPQVTGELFF
TRBV28	TRBJ2-1	.	few	TGTGCCAGCACCGAAGCGGCCTCCTACAATGAGCAGTTCTTC	CASTEAASYNEQFF
TRBV30	TRBJ2-7	TRBD2	once	TGTGCCTGGAGACGGGAGGGTTACGAGCAGTACTTC	CAWRREGYEQYF
TRBV29-1	TRBJ1-4	.	once	TGCAGCGTTGCTGAGACAGGCTCTAATGAAAAACTGTTTTTT	CSVAETGSNEKLFF
TRBV19	TRBJ2-7	TRBD2	.	TGTGCCAGTAGTCGGACTAGCGGGAGCTACGAGCAGTACTTC	CASSRTSGSYEQYF
TRBV19	TRBJ2-7	.	.	TGTGCCAGTAGGCCAGAAAGGAGCTCCTACGAGCAGTACTTC	CASRPERSSYEQYF
TRBV6-6	TRBJ2-1	TRBD1	once	TGTGCCAGCAGTTCGCCGGGACAGTACAATGAGCAGTTCTTC	CASSSPGQYNEQFF
TRBV27	TRBJ1-1	.	.	TGTGCCAGCAGTTGGACCGGAGGGGCGGTAGAAGCTTTCTTT	CASSWTGGAVEAFF
TRBV15	TRBJ1-1	.	.	TGTGCCACCAGCAGCCGCACCCAGGGTCAGAAGGCTTTCTTT	CATSSRTQGQKAFF
TRBV7-2	TRBJ2-4	TRBD2	.	TGTGCCAGCAGCTGGAGCCTAGCGGGGGGAAAAAACATTCAGTACTTC	CASSWSLAGGKNIQYF
TRBV7-2	TRBJ2-5	.	.	TGTGCCAGCAGCTTAAAAGGGAGGGGGGCAAAGACCCAGTACTTC	CASSLKGRGAKTQYF
TRBV19	TRBJ1-2	TRBD1	.	TGTGCCAGTAGTATTCCGGGACAGGGGGCTGGTGGCTACACCTTC	CASSIPGQGAGGYTF
TRBV10-3	TRBJ2-7	.	.	TGTGCCATCAGTGCGGGACAGGGCAAGCGGGGGGCCTACGAGCAGTACTTC	CAISAGQGKRGAYEQYF
TRBV27	TRBJ2-7	TRBD1	few	TGTGCCAGCAGTTTTGGGACAGACGAGCAGTACTTC	CASSFGTDEQYF